This record concerns one T cell receptor (beta chain) sequence. The target antigen is unknown. A much bigger clone sits one base away, suggesting this may be a read error. The V gene's germline CDR1 is SEHNR and CDR2 FQNEAQ (reference sequence). This CDR3 is built from 13 residues. The sample is drawn from a study of T cells in Graves' hyperthyroidism and ophthalmopathy. Notes on the study in general: Blood also contained most expanded thyroid clonotypes above 0.001.

Regions amplified from RNA transcripts were the TCR beta CDR3 regions. HTBI primers were the set used in a first-round RT-PCR of the TCR CDR3. TCRdb redid the calling of the multiplex PCR reads with MiXCR, one entry per CDR3 protein. The sample lists nearly 750,000 distinct CDR3 sequences; roughly 32% were seen once. What was sequenced was blood. The rearrangement uses TRBV7-9 and TRBJ2-7; weak D call: TRBD1 (6 bases). The sequence derives from a woman between 40 and 55 years old with Graves' hyperthyroidism. The CDR3 DNA reads as TGTGCCAGCAGCTATCAGGGGAACTACGGGCAGTACTTC. Residues: CASSYQGNYGQYF.